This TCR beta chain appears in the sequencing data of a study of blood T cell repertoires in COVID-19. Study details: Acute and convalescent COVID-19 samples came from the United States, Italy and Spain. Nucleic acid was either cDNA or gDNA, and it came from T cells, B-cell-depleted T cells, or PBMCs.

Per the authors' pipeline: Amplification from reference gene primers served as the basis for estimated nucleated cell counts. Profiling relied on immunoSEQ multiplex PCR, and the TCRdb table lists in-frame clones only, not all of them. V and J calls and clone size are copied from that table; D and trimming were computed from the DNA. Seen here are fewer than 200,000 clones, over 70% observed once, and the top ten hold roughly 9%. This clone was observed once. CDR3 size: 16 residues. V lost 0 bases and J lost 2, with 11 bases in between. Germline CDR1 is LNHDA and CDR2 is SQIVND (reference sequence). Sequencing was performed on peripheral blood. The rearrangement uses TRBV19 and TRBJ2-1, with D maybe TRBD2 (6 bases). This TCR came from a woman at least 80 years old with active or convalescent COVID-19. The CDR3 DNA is TGTGCCAGTAGTATAGACGGGGGTCCCCCCTACAATGAGCAGTTCTTC. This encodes CASSIDGGPPYNEQFF.